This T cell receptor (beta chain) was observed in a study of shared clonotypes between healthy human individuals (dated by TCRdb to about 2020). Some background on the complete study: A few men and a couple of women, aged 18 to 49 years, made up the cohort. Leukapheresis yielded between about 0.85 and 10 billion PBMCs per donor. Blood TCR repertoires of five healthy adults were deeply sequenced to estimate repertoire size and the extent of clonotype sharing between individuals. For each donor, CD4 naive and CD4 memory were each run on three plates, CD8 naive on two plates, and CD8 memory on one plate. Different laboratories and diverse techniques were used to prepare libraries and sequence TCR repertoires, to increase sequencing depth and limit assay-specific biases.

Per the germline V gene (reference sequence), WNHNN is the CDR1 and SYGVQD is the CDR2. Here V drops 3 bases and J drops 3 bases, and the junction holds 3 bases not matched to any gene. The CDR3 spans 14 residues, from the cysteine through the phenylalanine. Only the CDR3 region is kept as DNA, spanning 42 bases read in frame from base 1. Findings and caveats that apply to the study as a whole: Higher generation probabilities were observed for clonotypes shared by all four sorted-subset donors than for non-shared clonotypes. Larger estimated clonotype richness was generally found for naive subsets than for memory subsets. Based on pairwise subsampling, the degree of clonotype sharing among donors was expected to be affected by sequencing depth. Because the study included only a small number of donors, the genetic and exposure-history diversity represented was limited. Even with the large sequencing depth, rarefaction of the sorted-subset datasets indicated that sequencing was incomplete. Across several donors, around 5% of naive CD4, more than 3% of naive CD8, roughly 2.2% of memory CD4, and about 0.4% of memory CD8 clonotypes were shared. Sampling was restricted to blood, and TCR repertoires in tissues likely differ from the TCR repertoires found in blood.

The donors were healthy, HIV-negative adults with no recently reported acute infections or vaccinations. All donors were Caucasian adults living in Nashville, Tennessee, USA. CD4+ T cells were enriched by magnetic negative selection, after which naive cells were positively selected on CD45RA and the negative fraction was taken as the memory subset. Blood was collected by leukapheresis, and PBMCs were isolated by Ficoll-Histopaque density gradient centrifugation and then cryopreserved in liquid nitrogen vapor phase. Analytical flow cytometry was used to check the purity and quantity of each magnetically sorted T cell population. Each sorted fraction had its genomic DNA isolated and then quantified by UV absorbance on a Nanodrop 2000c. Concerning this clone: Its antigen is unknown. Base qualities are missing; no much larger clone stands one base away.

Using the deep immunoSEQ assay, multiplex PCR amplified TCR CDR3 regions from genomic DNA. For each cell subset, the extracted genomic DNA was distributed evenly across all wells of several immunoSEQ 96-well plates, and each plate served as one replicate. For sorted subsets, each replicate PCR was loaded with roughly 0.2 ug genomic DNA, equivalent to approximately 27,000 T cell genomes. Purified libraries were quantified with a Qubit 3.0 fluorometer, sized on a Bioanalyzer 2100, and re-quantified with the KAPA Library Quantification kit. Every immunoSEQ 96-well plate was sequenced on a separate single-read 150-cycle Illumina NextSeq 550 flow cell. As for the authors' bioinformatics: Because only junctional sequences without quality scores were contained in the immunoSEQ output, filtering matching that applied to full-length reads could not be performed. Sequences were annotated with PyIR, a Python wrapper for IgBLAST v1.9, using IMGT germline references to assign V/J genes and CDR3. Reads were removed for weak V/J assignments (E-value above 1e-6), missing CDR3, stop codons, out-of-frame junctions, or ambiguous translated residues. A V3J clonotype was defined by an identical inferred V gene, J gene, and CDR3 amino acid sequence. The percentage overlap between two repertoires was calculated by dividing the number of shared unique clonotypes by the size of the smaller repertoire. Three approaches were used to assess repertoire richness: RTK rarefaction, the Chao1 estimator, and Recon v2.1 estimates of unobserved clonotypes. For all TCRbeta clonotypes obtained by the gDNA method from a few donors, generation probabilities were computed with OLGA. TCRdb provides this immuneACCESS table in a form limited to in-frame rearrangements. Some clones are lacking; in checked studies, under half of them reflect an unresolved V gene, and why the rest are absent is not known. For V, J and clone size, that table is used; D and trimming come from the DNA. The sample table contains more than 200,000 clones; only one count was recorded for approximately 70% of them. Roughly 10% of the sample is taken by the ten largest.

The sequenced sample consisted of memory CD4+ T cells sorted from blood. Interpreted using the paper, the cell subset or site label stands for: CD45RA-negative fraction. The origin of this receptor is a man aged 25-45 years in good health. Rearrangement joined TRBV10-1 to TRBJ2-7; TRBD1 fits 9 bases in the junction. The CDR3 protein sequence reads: CASSEGQGYYEQYF. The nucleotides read TGCGCCAGCAGTGAAGGACAGGGGTACTACGAGCAGTACTTC.